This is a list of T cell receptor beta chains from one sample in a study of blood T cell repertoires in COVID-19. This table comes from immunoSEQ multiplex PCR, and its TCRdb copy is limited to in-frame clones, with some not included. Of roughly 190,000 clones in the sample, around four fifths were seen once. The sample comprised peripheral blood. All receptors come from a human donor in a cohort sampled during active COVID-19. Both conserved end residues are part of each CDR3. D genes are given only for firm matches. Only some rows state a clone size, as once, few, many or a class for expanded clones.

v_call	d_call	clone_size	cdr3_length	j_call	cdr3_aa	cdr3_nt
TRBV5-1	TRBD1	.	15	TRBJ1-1	CASKRTGGLTTEAFF	TGCGCCAGCAAAAGGACAGGGGGATTGACCACTGAAGCTTTCTTT
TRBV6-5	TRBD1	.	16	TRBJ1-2	CASSSTGTGPIYGYTF	TGTGCCAGCAGTTCCACCGGGACAGGGCCTATCTATGGCTACACCTTC
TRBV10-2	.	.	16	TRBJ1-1	CASSERDPWVNTEAFF	TGCGCCAGCAGTGAGCGGGATCCTTGGGTGAACACTGAAGCTTTCTTT
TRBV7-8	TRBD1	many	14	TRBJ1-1	CASSYIRGPTEAFF	TGTGCCAGCAGCTATATAAGGGGGCCCACTGAAGCTTTCTTT
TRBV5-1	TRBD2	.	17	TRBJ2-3	CASSLSGTSGSTDTQYF	TGCGCCAGCAGCTTGTCGGGTACTAGCGGGAGCACAGATACGCAGTATTTT
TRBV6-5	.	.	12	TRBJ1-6	CASSPGDSPLHF	TGTGCCAGCAGTCCAGGGGATTCACCCCTCCACTTT
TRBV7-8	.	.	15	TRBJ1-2	CASSLGGRGSYGYTF	TGTGCCAGCAGCTTAGGAGGTAGGGGCTCGTATGGCTACACCTTC
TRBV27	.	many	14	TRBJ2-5	CASRASGRQETQYF	TGTGCCAGCAGGGCCTCTGGGAGACAAGAGACCCAGTACTTC
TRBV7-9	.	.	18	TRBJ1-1	CASSSPPPDPKGDTEAFF	TGTGCCAGCAGCTCACCCCCCCCGGACCCAAAAGGGGACACTGAAGCTTTCTTT
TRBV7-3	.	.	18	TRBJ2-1	CASSPGGAMPSSYNEQFF	TGTGCCAGCAGCCCCGGGGGAGCCATGCCAAGCTCCTACAATGAGCAGTTCTTC
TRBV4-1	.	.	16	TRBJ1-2	CASSQTGQLKSDGYTF	TGCGCCAGCAGCCAAACCGGACAGCTTAAATCCGATGGCTACACCTTC
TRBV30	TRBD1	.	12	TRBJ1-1	CAWALTGGASFF	TGTGCCTGGGCTCTGACAGGGGGCGCGTCTTTCTTT
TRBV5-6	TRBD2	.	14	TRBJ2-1	CASSLSLAGEVRFF	TGTGCCAGCAGCTTGTCACTAGCGGGAGAGGTTAGGTTCTTC
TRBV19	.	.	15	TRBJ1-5	CASSVSVYSNQPQHF	TGTGCCAGTAGCGTGTCCGTCTATAGCAATCAGCCCCAGCATTTT
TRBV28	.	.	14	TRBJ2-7	CASSPGLPPYEQYF	TGTGCCAGCAGTCCAGGGCTTCCCCCCTACGAGCAGTACTTC
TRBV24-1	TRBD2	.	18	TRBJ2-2	CATSARAGTSGVTGELFF	TGTGCCACCAGTGCGAGAGCGGGGACTAGCGGGGTCACCGGGGAGCTGTTTTTT
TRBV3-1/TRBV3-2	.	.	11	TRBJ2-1	CASSQTRGTFF	TGTGCCAGCAGCCAAACCCGCGGAACGTTCTTC
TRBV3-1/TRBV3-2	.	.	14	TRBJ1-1	CASSRTASNTEAFF	TGTGCCAGCAGCCGAACAGCTTCGAACACTGAAGCTTTCTTT
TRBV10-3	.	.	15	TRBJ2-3	CAISESGQTTDTQYF	TGTGCCATCAGTGAGTCTGGACAGACCACAGATACGCAGTATTTT
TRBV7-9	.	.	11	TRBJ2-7	CASSRAYEQYF	TGTGCCAGCAGCCGAGCATACGAGCAGTACTTC
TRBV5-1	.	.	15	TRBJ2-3	CASSLARGLTDTQYF	TGCGCCAGCAGCTTGGCCCGGGGACTCACAGATACGCAGTATTTT
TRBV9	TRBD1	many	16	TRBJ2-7	CASSVYSGTGLYEQYF	TGTGCCAGCAGCGTCTACTCCGGGACAGGGTTGTACGAGCAGTACTTC
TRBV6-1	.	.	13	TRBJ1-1	CASSERASYEAFF	TGTGCCAGCAGTGAGAGGGCCTCCTATGAAGCTTTCTTT
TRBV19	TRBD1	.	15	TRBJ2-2	CASTPWTGYTGELFF	TGTGCCAGTACCCCTTGGACAGGGTACACCGGGGAGCTGTTTTTT
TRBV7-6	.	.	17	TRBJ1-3	CASSLAQPGLGGNTIYF	TGTGCCAGCAGCTTAGCGCAACCGGGACTGGGTGGAAACACCATATATTTT
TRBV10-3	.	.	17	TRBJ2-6	CAISGGTESSGANVLTF	TGTGCCATCAGTGGCGGGACAGAAAGCTCTGGGGCCAACGTCCTGACTTTC
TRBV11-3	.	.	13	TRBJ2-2	CASSKTGTGELFF	TGTGCCAGCAGCAAGACAGGCACCGGGGAGCTGTTTTTT
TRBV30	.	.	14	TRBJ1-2	CAWSVFEARYGYTF	TGTGCCTGGAGTGTATTTGAGGCGCGCTATGGCTACACCTTC
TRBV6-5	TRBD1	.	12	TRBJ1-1	CASMETGGLAFF	TGTGCCAGCATGGAGACAGGGGGCTTGGCTTTCTTT
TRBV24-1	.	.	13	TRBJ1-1	CATSGQTNTEAFF	TGTGCCACCAGTGGACAGACGAACACTGAAGCTTTCTTT
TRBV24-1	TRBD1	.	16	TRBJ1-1	CATRPGQGLGNTEAFF	TGTGCCACCAGACCGGGACAGGGATTGGGGAACACTGAAGCTTTCTTT
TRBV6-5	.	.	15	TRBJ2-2	CASSQIAQSTGELFF	TGTGCCAGCAGTCAAATCGCACAGAGCACCGGGGAGCTGTTTTTT
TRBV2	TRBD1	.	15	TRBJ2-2	CASSEEGQRSGELFF	TGTGCCAGCAGTGAAGAGGGACAGAGGTCCGGGGAGCTGTTTTTT
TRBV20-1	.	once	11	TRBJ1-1	CSASITGKAFF	TGCAGTGCTAGTATCACAGGGAAAGCTTTCTTT
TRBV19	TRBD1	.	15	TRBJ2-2	CASKRTGSGTGELFF	TGTGCCAGTAAGAGGACAGGGTCGGGCACCGGGGAGCTGTTTTTT
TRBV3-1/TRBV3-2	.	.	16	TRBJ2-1	CASSQSGTGSYNEQFF	TGTGCCAGCAGCCAAAGCGGGACAGGCTCCTACAATGAGCAGTTCTTC
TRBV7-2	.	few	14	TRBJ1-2	CASSASQGFYGYTF	TGTGCCAGCAGCGCGTCACAGGGATTCTATGGCTACACCTTC
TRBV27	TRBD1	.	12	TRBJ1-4	CASSQQGEKLFF	TGTGCCAGCAGTCAACAGGGGGAGAAACTGTTTTTT
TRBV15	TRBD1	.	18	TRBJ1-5	CATSRLGTARYSNQPQHF	TGTGCCACCAGCAGACTCGGGACAGCTAGATATAGCAATCAGCCCCAGCATTTT
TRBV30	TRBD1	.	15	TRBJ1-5	CAWSPRGLANQPQHF	TGTGCCTGGAGCCCCAGGGGGTTGGCCAATCAGCCCCAGCATTTT
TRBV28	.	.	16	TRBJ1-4	CASSPRTPGGTEKLFF	TGTGCCAGCAGTCCTCGAACCCCCGGAGGAACTGAAAAACTGTTTTTT